In this sample, the clone carrying this TCR beta chain turned up a few times. The antigen is not known. The record originates from a study of beta chain features in type 1 diabetes. Study-level findings and limits: Among patients with Type 1 diabetes, TCRB CDR3s were moderately but significantly shorter in every one of the four CD4+ subsets. Across patients, naive, central memory and Treg TCRB repertoires exhibited apparently greater similarity than was observed across healthy donors.

Of the isolated RNA, all was reverse transcribed, and so the sequenced material was expressed TCRB transcripts. The protocol was immunoSEQ multiplex PCR, while the TCRdb copy is restricted to in-frame clones and leaves out a portion. Of more than 50,000 clones in the sample, roughly three fifths were seen once. Germline V lookup: CDR1 SGDLS, CDR2 YYNGEE. V was cut by 1 base and J by 6 bases, with 10 bases left in between. This CDR3 has 13 amino acids. Specimen: Tregs from blood. The V call is TRBV9, the J call TRBJ1-1; D unresolved. The clonotype originates from a woman under 30 in good health. The CDR3: CASSVTANSEAFF. As DNA, the CDR3 is TGTGCCAGCAGCGTAACAGCTAATTCTGAAGCTTTCTTT.